Each of the 27 T cell receptor beta chains below was sequenced from the same sample in a study of cytomegalovirus exposure and HLA in healthy donors. In the PCR, 60 Vbeta and 13 Jbeta primers were used. Clones were read by immunoSEQ multiplex PCR, and TCRdb kept only the in-frame ones, dropping some. Found here are 130,000 or so clones, 70% to 85% of them singletons; the top ten hold 1.5% to 2%. Sequencing was carried out using PBMCs. Receptor source: a woman aged 40 to 55 in good health and CMV-seronegative.

This clone turned up a few times. The genes are TRBV4-3 and TRBJ1-5; 9 nucleotides line up with TRBD1. The germline CDR1 and CDR2 sequences are LGHNA and YSLEER. CDR3 length: 20 residues. J was trimmed by 0 bases and V by 0 bases; bases with no gene match: 12. The CDR3 is CASSQETGTGHPYSNQPQHF. CDR3 coding DNA: TGCGCCAGCAGCCAAGAGACCGGGACAGGGCACCCGTATAGCAATCAGCCCCAGCATTTT.

For the CDR3, the DNA is TGTGCCAGCAGCATCCTCAGCGGGAGAGAATACGAGCAGTACTTC. This gives the protein CASSILSGREYEQYF. The chain is built from TRBV7-8 and TRBJ2-7; 8 bases agree with TRBD2. The germline V gene encodes CDR1 SGHVS and CDR2 FQNEAQ. The V and J ends lost 5 bases and 4 bases, in that order; junction bases with no gene match: 10. The CDR3 extends over 15 amino acids.

For the CDR3, the DNA is TGTGCCAGCAGCTTATTAAGGGGGCGAGGGGCCAACGTCCTGACTTTC. This codes for CASSLLRGRGANVLTF. This chain connects TRBV7-3 to TRBJ2-6; 7 bases align to TRBD1. The V segment lost 2 bases and the J segment 4 bases; nucleotides outside the gene matches: 5. The V gene's germline CDR1 is SGHTA and CDR2 FQGTGA. CDR3 length equals 16 residues.

The V gene is TRBV20-1, the J gene TRBJ2-5; D call uncertain. The J call is in doubt because the DNA end fits TRBJ2-7 better. The CDR3 is made up of 11 amino acids. The germline V gene encodes CDR1 DFQATT and CDR2 SNEGSKA (reference sequence). CDR3 in amino acids: CSARVNYEQYF. CDR3 bases: TGCAGTGCTAGAGTTAACTACGAGCAGTACTTC.

This clone was picked up a small number of times. The chain employs TRBV10-1 and TRBJ2-1; 11 bases fit TRBD2. V dropped 4 bases and J dropped 8; count of bases not matched to a gene: 7. Germline loops: CDR1 WNHNN, CDR2 SYGVQD (reference sequence). The CDR3 runs 15 residues. CDR3 in amino acids: CASSAAGTSGYEQFF. The CDR3 nucleotides are TGCGCCAGCAGTGCAGCCGGGACTAGCGGATATGAGCAGTTCTTC.

The J gene is TRBJ2-1, the V gene TRBV9, with 9 bases identical to TRBD2. The CDR3 is 15 amino acids. With 3 bases clipped from V and 1 base from J, the junction kept 2 bases outside the gene matches. The germline V gene has CDR1 SGDLS and CDR2 YYNGEE. CDR3 region: CASSATSGSYNEQFF. DNA for the CDR3: TGTGCCAGCAGCGCGACTAGCGGATCCTACAATGAGCAGTTCTTC.

The chain employs TRBV27 and TRBJ2-7, with a weak D call TRBD2 (6 bases). CDR1 and CDR2 from the germline V gene are MNHEY and SMNVEV (reference sequence). The CDR3 covers 14 residues. Trimming shortened V by 4 bases and J by 3 bases, and 13 bases separated the two germline ends. The CDR3 is CASSSRGRFYEQYF. CDR3 coding DNA: TGTGCCAGCAGTTCACGGGGGAGGTTCTACGAGCAGTACTTC.

The rearrangement joins TRBV5-6 to TRBJ2-5, with 9 nucleotides matching TRBD1. The DNA end is a closer match to TRBJ2-7, so the J assignment may be wrong. Germline V gene sequence: CDR1 SGHDT, CDR2 YYEEEE. CDR3 length equals 18 residues. CDR3 amino acids: CASSPRIIRTGAPYEQYF. The DNA for the CDR3 is TGTGCCAGCAGCCCACGGATAATTCGGACAGGGGCACCCTACGAGCAGTACTTC.

The genes are TRBV28 and TRBJ1-1; perhaps TRBD1 as D (5 bases). In germline, CDR1 is MDHEN, CDR2 SYDVKM. The V end lost 2 bases, the J end lost 3 bases, and 13 bases lay between the germline ends. The CDR3 length is 15 residues. The DNA for the CDR3 is TGTGCCAGCAGTTTAAACTGGGGCGGGGACACTGAAGCTTTCTTT. Translation gives CASSLNWGGDTEAFF.

The chain combines TRBV15 with TRBJ2-3; 8 nucleotides line up with TRBD1. The CDR3 length is 16 residues. Losses at the gene ends were 4 bases for V and 7 bases for J; bases not matched to a gene: 13. Germline values: CDR1 LNHNV, CDR2 YYDKDF (reference sequence). The CDR3 DNA follows: TGTGCCACCAGCAAGACCGGGACAGGTGTCCCTAATACGCAGTATTTT. Amino acids: CATSKTGTGVPNTQYF.

This clone was picked up one time. The chain couples TRBV27 to TRBJ2-7; perhaps TRBD2 as D (5 bases). Germline CDR1 reads MNHEY; CDR2 reads SMNVEV (reference sequence). V gave up 5 bases and J gave up 4 bases, with 18 bases separating them. The CDR3 is 15 residues long. The CDR3 sequence: CASSSRLRTGYEQYF. Written as DNA, the CDR3 is TGTGCCAGCAGTAGCCGGTTGCGGACTGGGTACGAGCAGTACTTC.

On this clone itself: The junction departs from the called germline gene at one end, perhaps through a read error. This chain uses TRBV6-5 with TRBJ2-7; TRBD1 matches 7 bases. Looked up from germline, CDR1 is MNHEY and CDR2 is SVGAGI. This CDR3 has 13 amino acids. Here the CDR3 reads CASSYFRQGEQHF. For the CDR3, the DNA is TGTGCCAGCAGTTACTTCCGACAGGGAGAGCAGCATTTC.

The CDR3: CASSVSGNQPQHF. Here the CDR3 DNA reads TGTGCCAGCTCGGTCTCGGGAAATCAGCCCCAGCATTTT. This sequence joins TRBV6-1 and TRBJ1-5; D unresolved. The length of the CDR3 is 13 residues. In germline, CDR1 is MNHNS, CDR2 SASEGT. V lost 8 bases, J lost 4 bases, and 12 bases lay in between.

The V call is TRBV30, the J call TRBJ2-1, with 12 bases lining up with TRBD2. Germline V CDR1 and CDR2: GTSNPN, SVGIG (reference sequence). Losses at the gene ends were 1 base for V and 12 bases for J; bases not matched to a gene: 4. The CDR3 totals 13 residues. The CDR3 loop reads CAWSGQLAGGQFF. The CDR3 nucleotides read TGTGCCTGGAGTGGGCAACTAGCGGGAGGGCAGTTCTTC.

Worth noting for this clone: The sample holds other DNA sequences that translate to the same CDR3. The CDR3 protein is CASSLTGAETQYF. Here the CDR3 DNA reads TGTGCCAGCAGCTTAACAGGGGCAGAGACCCAGTACTTC. V and J are TRBV11-2 and TRBJ2-5; 7 bases line up with TRBD1. Per germline, CDR1 SGHAT and CDR2 FQNNGV. With V trimmed by 2 bases and J by 4 bases, 1 base remained unmatched. CDR3 length: 13 amino acids.

The table lists this clone with a count of one. DNA for the CDR3: TGTGCCAGCGGAACAGGGTGGATCTACAATGAGCAGTTCTTC. Translating gives CASGTGWIYNEQFF. This chain links TRBV28 with TRBJ2-1, with D possibly TRBD1 on 6 matching bases. Germline CDR1 reads MDHEN; CDR2 reads SYDVKM. The CDR3 is made up of 14 amino acids. Trimming removed 8 bases from V and 3 bases from J, with 14 bases in between.

The chain joins TRBV6-5 to TRBJ1-5, with unresolved D. Trimming took off 8 bases at V and 4 bases at J, with 12 bases between the two ends. The germline V gene has CDR1 MNHEY and CDR2 SVGAGI. CDR3 length: 13 amino acids. The CDR3 DNA is TGTGCCAGCCTCGGAGGACCTAATCAGCCCCAGCATTTT. This encodes CASLGGPNQPQHF.

Here the CDR3 DNA reads TGTGCCAGCAGTTACAGGGGGCTCGAGCAGTACTTC. Protein sequence: CASSYRGLEQYF. This chain uses TRBV6-5 with TRBJ2-7, with 7 bases matching TRBD1. Per germline, CDR1 MNHEY and CDR2 SVGAGI. V shed 2 bases, J shed 6 bases, and the junction held 1 base outside the gene matches. The CDR3 has 12 residues.

This clone was counted only a few times. The CDR3 region is CASSPIRDSLSYEQYF. The DNA of the CDR3 is TGTGCCAGCTCACCAATCCGGGACTCTCTATCCTACGAGCAGTACTTC. The chain recombines TRBV18 with TRBJ2-7; TRBD2 might be the D (6 bases). CDR3 length: 16 residues. V shed 2 bases and J shed 1 base, with 15 bases lying between them. CDR1 KGHSH and CDR2 LQKENI come from the germline V gene.

This chain links TRBV7-2 with TRBJ2-3; 9 nucleotides align to TRBD2. There are 14 residues in the CDR3. Germline V gene data show CDR1 as SGHTA and CDR2 as FQGNSA. Unmatched junction bases numbered 6, after V lost 6 bases and J lost 5 bases. In DNA form, the CDR3 reads TGTGCCAGCAGGCTAGCGGGACTGAAAGATACGCAGTATTTT. It codes for CASRLAGLKDTQYF.

The J gene is TRBJ2-1, the V gene TRBV5-1; 10 bases fit TRBD2. The V and J ends lost 0 bases and 7 bases, in that order; junction bases with no gene match: 10. CDR3 length equals 17 residues. Germline-derived CDR1 and CDR2 are SGHRS and YFSETQ. CDR3 residues: CASSLVAGTSDFNEQFF. Written as DNA, the CDR3 is TGCGCCAGCAGCTTGGTAGCTGGGACTAGCGATTTTAATGAGCAGTTCTTC.

On this clone: Other DNA sequences of this sample code for an identical CDR3. CDR3 sequence (DNA): TGCGCCAGCAGCTTGGGACTAGCGGTCTACAATGAGCAGTTCTTC. Encoded protein: CASSLGLAVYNEQFF. The chain is built from TRBV5-1 and TRBJ2-1, with TRBD2 matching over 9 bases. The junction had 1 base not matched to a gene; V was cut back by 0 bases and J by 3 bases. CDR3 length: 15 residues. The germline CDR1 and CDR2 sequences are SGHRS and YFSETQ.

The V call is TRBV19, the J call TRBJ1-5; D gene unclear. V was trimmed by 5 bases and J by 1 base, leaving 15 bases between them. The CDR3 contains 16 residues. Germline V gives CDR1 LNHDA, CDR2 SQIVND (reference sequence). CDR3 nucleotides: TGTGCCAGTAGTCCGTCTCCGGCGGCGAGCAATCAGCCCCAGCATTTT. This sequence encodes CASSPSPAASNQPQHF.

V gene TRBV4-3 combines with J gene TRBJ2-3; TRBD2 agrees at 7 bases. Germline CDR1 LGHNA, CDR2 YSLEER. V gave up 1 base and J gave up 6 bases; unmatched junction bases: 4. This CDR3 has 14 residues. The CDR3 is CASSQAGRGDTQYF. The DNA of the CDR3 is TGCGCCAGCAGCCAAGCCGGGCGGGGGGATACGCAGTATTTT.

The chain's CDR3 is CASSKFAGGIGELFF. CDR3 nucleotide sequence: TGTGCCAGCAGCAAATTCGCGGGGGGGATAGGGGAGCTGTTTTTT. The chain employs TRBV13 and TRBJ2-2; TRBD2 aligns across 9 bases. The ends lost 5 bases at V and 8 bases at J; junction bases unmatched: 9. CDR1 is PRHDT and CDR2 is FYEKMQ in the germline V gene (reference sequence). CDR3 length: 15 amino acids. The complete variable domain, with remaining parts taken from reference TRBV13 and TRBJ2-2, reads AAGVIQSPRHLIKEKRETATLKCYPIPRHDTVYWYQQGPGQDPQFLISFYEKMQSDKGSIPDRFSAQQFSDYHSELNMSSLELGDSALYFCASSKFAGGIGELFFGEGSRLTVL.

The genes are TRBV28 and TRBJ1-1, with TRBD1 matching 7 bases. The J segment lost 1 base and the V segment lost 3 bases, leaving 5 bases of the junction unmatched. The CDR3 totals 15 residues. Germline V gene data show CDR1 as MDHEN and CDR2 as SYDVKM. In DNA, the CDR3 is TGTGCCAGCAGTTTTTCAGGACAGGCGAACACTGAAGCTTTCTTT. Protein sequence: CASSFSGQANTEAFF.

This clone turned up a few times. The J gene is TRBJ2-3, the V gene TRBV7-3; weak D call: TRBD2 (6 bases). The germline gives CDR1 SGHTA, CDR2 FQGTGA. Trimming cost V 4 bases and J 1 base, with 6 bases left between them. The CDR3 has 13 amino acids. The CDR3 nucleotides read TGTGCCAGCAGCTCGGGGGGCACAGATACGCAGTATTTT. This gives the protein CASSSGGTDTQYF.